Listed here are 10 T cell receptor beta chains from one sample, sequenced in a study of control samples from healthy donors and cancer patients (dated by TCRdb to the early 2020s). Libraries were constructed by the immunoSEQ multiplex PCR assay. TCRdb carries this immuneACCESS record with in-frame sequences only. Its versions omit some clonotypes, under half of them owing to an unresolved V gene in the studies checked, with the rest unexplained. The sample yields some 74,000 clones; approximately 94% were counted once. Jointly, the top ten make up approximately 2.8% of the sample. The sequenced sample consisted of blood. These receptor sequences come from a woman in her twenties or thirties in good health.

The gene calls are TRBV7-9 and TRBJ2-7; a possible D gene is TRBD1 (5 bases). CDR3 length: 14 residues. Deletions cut 2 bases from V and 2 bases from J, with 10 bases between. Germline CDR1 SEHNR, CDR2 FQNEAQ (reference sequence). CDR3 DNA sequence: TGTGCCAGCAGCTTATCCAGGGAAACCTACGAGCAGTACTTC. Its protein product is CASSLSRETYEQYF.

The rearrangement joins TRBV21-1 to TRBJ2-5; TRBD2 reflects the table's D call only, with no check against the DNA. TRBV21-1 constitutes a pseudogene. CDR3 length: 15 residues. The CDR3 DNA reads as TGTGCCAGCAGCAAGAGGGAACTATACCAAGAGACCCAGTACTTC. Translation gives CASSKRELYQETQYF.

The genes are TRBV6-2 or TRBV6-3 and TRBJ1-1; 7 nucleotides agree with TRBD1. Germline trimming cut 5 bases from V and 2 bases from J; bases unmatched to any gene: 8. The CDR3 is 15 residues long. The germline V gene encodes CDR1 MNHEY and CDR2 SVGEGT. The chain's CDR3 is CASSDRAGGNTEAFF. CDR3 DNA: TGTGCCAGCAGTGACAGGGCAGGGGGAAACACTGAAGCTTTCTTT.

V is TRBV5-6 and J is TRBJ1-1, with D unresolved. The CDR3 spans 18 residues. Germline CDR1 reads SGHDT; CDR2 reads YYEEEE. The V end lost 4 bases, the J end lost 4 bases, and 26 bases lay between the germline ends. The CDR3 DNA sequence: TGTGCCAGCAGCCTGTCCCGTGCGAACTGGGGATTTGGCACTGAAGCTTTCTTT. Amino acids: CASSLSRANWGFGTEAFF.

The chain employs TRBV6-1 and TRBJ1-4, with 9 bases identical to TRBD1. Trimming cost V 2 bases and J 6 bases; bases outside gene matches: 1. Germline loops: CDR1 MNHNS, CDR2 SASEGT. The length of the CDR3 is 14 residues. CDR3: CASSERTGDEKLFF. The CDR3 coding sequence is TGTGCCAGCAGTGAAAGGACAGGGGATGAAAAACTGTTTTTT.

The chain combines TRBV2 with TRBJ2-5, with D perhaps TRBD2 (5 bases). The length of the CDR3 is 15 residues. With 6 bases removed from V and 7 bases from J, the gap between germline ends came to 21 bases. CDR1 SNHLY and CDR2 FYNNEI come from the germline V gene. The CDR3 DNA follows: TGTGCCAGCAGGGGGTCGGCGGGCCCATCCGGGACCCAGTACTTC. Protein: CASRGSAGPSGTQYF.

The V gene is TRBV9, the J gene TRBJ1-3; D unclear. CDR1 and CDR2 from the germline V gene are SGDLS and YYNGEE. Trimming shortened V by 2 bases and J by 0 bases, and 12 bases separated the two germline ends. The CDR3 length is 16 residues. The CDR3 DNA is TGTGCCAGCAGCGTCGGAGGCGCCTCCTCTGGAAACACCATATATTTT. Residues: CASSVGGASSGNTIYF.

The V and J genes are TRBV28 and TRBJ2-1; 7 bases line up with TRBD1. With 9 bases clipped from V and 6 bases from J, the junction kept 11 bases outside the gene matches. Germline CDR1 reads MDHEN; CDR2 reads SYDVKM. The CDR3 sequence is 14 residues long. CDR3 region: CASRPLGQINEQFF. Written as DNA, the CDR3 is TGTGCCAGTCGACCCTTGGGACAGATCAATGAGCAGTTCTTC.

V usage is TRBV2 and J usage is TRBJ1-2; TRBD1 agrees at 7 bases. The germline V gene has CDR1 SNHLY and CDR2 FYNNEI. After removal of 3 bases from V and 10 bases from J, the junction contained 14 bases not matched to a gene. The CDR3 is made up of 15 amino acids. The CDR3 region has the DNA TGTGCCAGCAGTGATCTGCGAGGGACAGTTAGAACCTACACCTTC. It encodes CASSDLRGTVRTYTF.

The V gene is TRBV24-1, the J gene TRBJ2-1; D might be TRBD2 (6 bases). Germline V gene sequence: CDR1 KGHDR, CDR2 SFDVKD. This CDR3 comprises 14 residues. Trimming took 5 bases from V and 6 from J, leaving 13 bases between them. The CDR3 bases are TGTGCCACCAGTGTTGGGGGGTCAGTCAATGAGCAGTTCTTC. Its translation is CATSVGGSVNEQFF.